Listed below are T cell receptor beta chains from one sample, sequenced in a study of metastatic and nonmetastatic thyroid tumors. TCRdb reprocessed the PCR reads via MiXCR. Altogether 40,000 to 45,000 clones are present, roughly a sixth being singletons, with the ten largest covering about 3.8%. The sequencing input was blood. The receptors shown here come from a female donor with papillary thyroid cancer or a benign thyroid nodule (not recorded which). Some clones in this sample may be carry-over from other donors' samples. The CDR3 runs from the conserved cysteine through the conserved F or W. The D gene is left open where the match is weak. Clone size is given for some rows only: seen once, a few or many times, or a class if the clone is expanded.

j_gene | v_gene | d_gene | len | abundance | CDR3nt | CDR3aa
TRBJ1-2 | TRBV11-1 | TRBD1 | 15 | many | TGTGCCAGCAGCTTCGGCCAGCTGACAGGGAATGGCTACACCTTC | CASSFGQLTGNGYTF
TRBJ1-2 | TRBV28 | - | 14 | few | TGTGCCAGCAGTTTGAGAACAGGGTCGAATGGCTACACCTTC | CASSLRTGSNGYTF
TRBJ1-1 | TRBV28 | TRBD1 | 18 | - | TGTGCCAGCAGTCTTAAGCCGAGACAGGGGTATGAGAACACTGAAGCTTTCTTT | CASSLKPRQGYENTEAFF
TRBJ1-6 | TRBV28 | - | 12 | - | TGTGCCAGAAGTTTTAGCGGCTCACCCCCCAACTTT | CARSFSGSPPNF
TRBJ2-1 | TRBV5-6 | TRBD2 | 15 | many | TGTGCCAGCAGCTTGGTACTAGCGGGGCACAATGAGCAGTTCTTC | CASSLVLAGHNEQFF
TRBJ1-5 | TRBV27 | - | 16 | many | TGTGCCAGCAGTCTAGGGACACCTTTTAGCAATCAGCCCCAGCATTTT | CASSLGTPFSNQPQHF
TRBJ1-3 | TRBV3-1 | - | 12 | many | TGTGCCAGCAGCCAAACAGCAAACACCATATATTTT | CASSQTANTIYF
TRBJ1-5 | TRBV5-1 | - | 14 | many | TGCGCCAGTAGAGCAGGGCCGGGCAATCAGCCCCAGCATTTT | CASRAGPGNQPQHF
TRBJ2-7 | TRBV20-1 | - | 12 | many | TGCAGTGCTAGAAGCTTTCTTAGCGGTCTTCTCTTC | CSARSFLSGLLF
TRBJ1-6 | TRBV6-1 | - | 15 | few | TGTGCCAGCAGTGCCGGCGAAGGTGGGAATTCACCCCTCCACTTT | CASSAGEGGNSPLHF
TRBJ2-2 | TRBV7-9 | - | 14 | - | TGTGCCGGCAGCCTAGGTGATCTCGCCGGGGAGCTGTTTTTT | CAGSLGDLAGELFF
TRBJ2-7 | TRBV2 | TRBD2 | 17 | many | TGTGCCAGCAGTCGAAATAAGGGACTAGCGGGAGTTCGCGAGCAGTACTTC | CASSRNKGLAGVREQYF
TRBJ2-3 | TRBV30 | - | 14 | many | TGTGCCTGGAGATCAGACTCTAGCACAGATACGCAGTATTTT | CAWRSDSSTDTQYF
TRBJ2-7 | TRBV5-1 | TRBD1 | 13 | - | TGCGCCAGCACAAGGACAGGGTTCGACGAGCAGTACTTC | CASTRTGFDEQYF
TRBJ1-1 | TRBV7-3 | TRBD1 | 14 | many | TGTGCCAGCAGAAAAGACAGGGAGAACACTGAAGCTTTCTTT | CASRKDRENTEAFF
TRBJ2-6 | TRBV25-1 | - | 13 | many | TGTGCCAGCAGTCTCTCTGGGGCCAACGTCCTGACTTTC | CASSLSGANVLTF
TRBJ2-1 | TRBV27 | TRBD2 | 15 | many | TGTGCCAGCAGTTTTAATAGCGGGAGGAATAATGAGCAGTTCTTC | CASSFNSGRNNEQFF
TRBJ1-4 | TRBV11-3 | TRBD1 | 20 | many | TGTGCCAGCAGCTTAGTAGGGATGGTTTGGACAGGGGCCACTAATGAAAAACTGTTTTTT | CASSLVGMVWTGATNEKLFF
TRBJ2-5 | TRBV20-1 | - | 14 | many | TGCAGTGCTGGTGGTGGGTTGGCACGAGAGACCCAGTACTTC | CSAGGGLARETQYF